Listed here is a single T cell receptor beta chain. Its antigen is unknown. An end of the junction differs from the germline gene, which may be a read error. The read halts 3 residues ahead of the CDR3 end, with the missing end drawn from the germline J gene. Generated by immunoSEQ multiplex PCR, the TCRdb table keeps only in-frame clones and is missing some. This sample's table reports around 30,000 clones. This sample is part of a study of T cells in women clearing cervical HPV infection. At the level of the study: Case blood drawn at lesion detection; control blood after infection cleared. Cases' blood sampling followed lesion detection by median about 21 weeks (90 to 200). HLA type could not be excluded as a confounder.

Regarding the study as a whole: Unknown T-cell numbers per sample may underlie the richness differences.

CDR1 and CDR2 from the germline V gene are SSHAT and FNYEAQ (reference sequence). The CDR3 contains 17 residues. This sequence joins TRBV7-7 and TRBJ1-2; 8 bases are a match to TRBD1. The sequence was obtained from a woman between 18 and 70 years old with a cervical HPV16 infection that either progressed to CIN3+ or cleared (not recorded which). Sequenced sample: blood buffy coat. The sequenced part of the CDR3 DNA is TGTGCTAGCAGCTTTATGAGCCAGGGGGCAGCCTACAATGAC. It translates to CASSFMSQGAAYND. The whole CDR3 protein is CASSFMSQGAAYNDYTF.